A single sample is the source of the 14 T cell receptor beta chains below, sequenced in a study of T cells after yellow fever vaccination. TCRdb re-analysed the 5' RACE reads in MiXCR, keeping a single row per CDR3 protein. This table has 300,000 to 400,000 distinct CDR3 sequences, more than 5.5% appearing once. The material sequenced was PBMCs, taken 5 days after the yellow fever booster vaccination. Receptors were obtained from a man younger than 45 who received the YFV17D yellow fever vaccine.

This clonotype was seen ten or more times. The rearrangement links TRBV7-9 to TRBJ2-5, with D perhaps matching TRBD1 or TRBD2 (6 bases each). The V gene lost 5 bases and the J gene lost 7 bases, with 20 bases spanning the gap. CDR1 is SEHNR, CDR2 FQNEAQ, per germline (reference sequence). This CDR3 spans 15 amino acids. CDR3 region: CASSPRNMRGATQYF. The CDR3 region has the DNA TGTGCCAGCAGCCCGCGCAATATGAGGGGGGCGACCCAGTACTTC.

This clonotype showed up just a few times. The genes are TRBV27 and TRBJ2-2; TRBD1 matches at 8 bases. Germline-derived CDR1 and CDR2 are MNHEY and SMNVEV (reference sequence). The V and J ends lost 0 bases and 11 bases, in that order; junction bases with no gene match: 8. The CDR3 extends over 15 amino acids. CDR3 sequence: CASSLSPDRVGELFF. The CDR3 coding sequence is TGTGCCAGCAGTTTATCCCCGGACAGGGTAGGCGAGCTGTTTTTT.

Many counts were recorded for this clonotype. The CDR3 nucleotides are TGTGCCAGCAGTTTAGAGGCCTTTTACTACGAGCAGTACTTC. This translates into CASSLEAFYYEQYF. The genes are TRBV28 and TRBJ2-7; D unclear. This CDR3 is 14 amino acids long. The V gene lost 2 bases and the J gene lost 3 bases, with 11 bases spanning the gap. Germline lookup yields CDR1 MDHEN and CDR2 SYDVKM.

This clonotype was observed at least ten times. The gene calls are TRBV9 and TRBJ2-4; possibly TRBD2 for D (5 bases). Germline assignment: CDR1 SGDLS and CDR2 YYNGEE. The CDR3 has 15 amino acids. The V and J ends lost 0 bases and 7 bases respectively, with 14 bases between them. CDR3 sequence (DNA): TGTGCCAGCAGCGTAGGGGGAGATGGTCGGAACATTCAGTACTTC. As protein: CASSVGGDGRNIQYF.

V usage is TRBV9 and J usage is TRBJ2-2, with 10 bases lining up with TRBD1. V was pared by 7 bases and J by 0 bases, with 21 bases of the junction left unmatched. Germline V gene data show CDR1 as SGDLS and CDR2 as YYNGEE. This CDR3 is built from 21 residues. The CDR3 loop is CASRILGGTGDLTPNTGELFF. The CDR3 DNA reads as TGTGCCAGCCGAATACTAGGAGGGACAGGGGACTTAACCCCGAACACCGGGGAGCTGTTTTTT.

This clonotype has just a few counts. This chain connects TRBV29-1 to TRBJ2-7, with D maybe TRBD2 (6 bases). Germline loops: CDR1 SQVTM, CDR2 ANQGSEA. With 6 bases removed from V and 3 bases from J, the gap between germline ends came to 24 bases. The CDR3 runs 16 residues. Here the CDR3 DNA reads TGCAGCGTGATACCGACCCGACCGGGACTGAACTACGAGCAGTACTTC. Its protein product is CSVIPTRPGLNYEQYF.

This clonotype was picked up a small number of times. The chain links TRBV15 to TRBJ2-7; unclear D gene. Germline V gene lookup returns CDR1 LNHNV and CDR2 YYDKDF (reference sequence). CDR3 length: 15 amino acids. Trimming left V 1 base short and J 5 bases short, with 15 bases between. The CDR3 region has the DNA TGTGCCACCAGCAGAGGAGAGTTAGGGTTCGACGAGCAGTACTTC. Residues: CATSRGELGFDEQYF.

The V call is TRBV6-2 or TRBV6-3, the J call TRBJ2-7; 7 nucleotides agree with TRBD1. CDR1 is MNHEY and CDR2 is SVGEGT in the germline V gene. This CDR3 is 14 amino acids long. Trimming cost V 3 bases and J 3 bases; bases outside gene matches: 5. The CDR3 loop is CASSYRQGHYEQYF. CDR3 bases: TGTGCCAGCAGTTATCGACAGGGACACTACGAGCAGTACTTC.

This clonotype was seen a few times. The chain employs TRBV9 and TRBJ2-1; tentatively, D is TRBD1 (6 bases). CDR3 length: 14 residues. Trimming took off 0 bases at V and 8 bases at J, with 12 bases between the two ends. CDR1 SGDLS and CDR2 YYNGEE come from the germline V gene. For the CDR3, the DNA is TGTGCCAGCAGCGTAGAGGGGGACCCTCATGAGCAGTTCTTC. Residues: CASSVEGDPHEQFF.

This clonotype was seen repeatedly, ten times or more. The chain links TRBV4-3 to TRBJ2-7; 13 bases are shared with TRBD2. This CDR3 is 16 amino acids long. Germline V gene sequence: CDR1 LGHNA, CDR2 YSLEER. V trimming: 3 bases; J trimming: 2 bases; junction bases outside the gene matches: 4. This CDR3 reads CASSHRTSGSTYEQYF. DNA for the CDR3: TGCGCCAGCAGCCATAGGACTAGCGGGAGCACCTACGAGCAGTACTTC.

This chain links TRBV5-1 with TRBJ2-7; D call uncertain. Germline lookup yields CDR1 SGHRS and CDR2 YFSETQ. CDR3 length equals 14 residues. V lost 4 bases and J 4 bases, leaving 15 bases between the germline ends. DNA for the CDR3: TGCGCCAGCAGCCCTGGTACACTCGGTTACGAGCAGTACTTC. Its protein is CASSPGTLGYEQYF.

The sample holds a few counts of this clonotype. V gene TRBV6-5 combines with J gene TRBJ1-5; unclear D gene. Per germline, CDR1 MNHEY and CDR2 SVGAGI. Trimming left V 0 bases short and J 5 bases short, with 11 bases between. The CDR3 runs 15 residues. CDR3 loop: CASSYSGSGYQPQHF. Here the CDR3 DNA reads TGTGCCAGCAGTTACTCGGGTTCTGGTTATCAGCCCCAGCATTTT.

The chain recombines TRBV6-2 or TRBV6-3 with TRBJ2-3; D is perhaps TRBD2 (6 bases). Germline V CDR1 and CDR2: MNHEY, SVGEGT. The CDR3 has 15 residues. V was cut by 5 bases and J by 4 bases, with 16 bases left in between. The CDR3 sequence is CASSQFSGIADTQYF. DNA for the CDR3: TGTGCCAGCAGTCAATTTAGCGGAATCGCAGATACGCAGTATTTT.

This clonotype showed up just a few times. The CDR3 protein is CSVGGDRSYEQYF. CDR3 DNA: TGCAGCGTTGGAGGGGACAGGTCCTACGAGCAGTACTTC. This chain uses TRBV29-1 with TRBJ2-7; TRBD1 matches at 8 bases. The CDR3 has 13 residues. Germline V gives CDR1 SQVTM, CDR2 ANQGSEA. V dropped 4 bases and J dropped 1; count of bases not matched to a gene: 3.